This is a list of T cell receptor beta chains from one sample in a study of cytomegalovirus exposure and HLA in healthy donors. The table came from immunoSEQ multiplex PCR; TCRdb's copy has only in-frame clones and leaves some out. The sample lists 130,000 to 150,000 clones, around 83% occurring once. The sequenced sample was PBMCs. These receptors originate from a man in his forties in good health and CMV-seropositive. Each CDR3 is given with its conserved first and last residue. Fields, in order: clone size, V gene, CDR3 length, D gene, J gene, CDR3 protein, CDR3 DNA. A D gene is named only where the DNA matches it firmly. Expanded clones are given a class, and other clones once, few, many or no size at all.

few	TRBV5-1	15	.	TRBJ2-7	CASSLAGPGIYEQYF	TGCGCCAGCAGCTTAGCCGGGCCGGGGATCTACGAGCAGTACTTC
few	TRBV7-9	17	TRBD1	TRBJ1-5	CASSQGQGDGSNQPQHF	TGTGCCAGCAGCCAGGGACAGGGAGATGGAAGCAATCAGCCCCAGCATTTT
.	TRBV10-1	15	.	TRBJ2-1	CASILGLAGHNEQFF	.
.	TRBV30	13	TRBD1	TRBJ1-6	CARSGTGISPLHF	TGTGCCCGCTCGGGGACAGGGATCTCACCCCTCCACTTT
.	TRBV19	15	TRBD1	TRBJ2-3	CASSIDRVRTDTQYF	TGTGCCAGTAGTATCGACAGGGTTCGGACAGATACGCAGTATTTT
few	TRBV30	12	.	TRBJ1-3	CAWKGLGNTIYF	TGTGCCTGGAAGGGGCTAGGAAACACCATATATTTT
.	TRBV4-2	17	.	TRBJ1-3	CASSQDTAGPSGNTIYF	TGTGCCAGCAGCCAAGATACGGCTGGGCCCTCTGGAAACACCATATATTTT
.	TRBV5-4	15	.	TRBJ1-2	CASSAQDLELYGYTF	TGTGCCAGCAGCGCACAGGATCTGGAGCTTTATGGCTACACCTTC
.	TRBV9	14	TRBD2	TRBJ2-5	CASSAGTSWETQYF	TGTGCCAGCAGCGCCGGGACTAGCTGGGAGACCCAGTACTTC
.	TRBV7-9	18	TRBD2	TRBJ2-1	CASSRTSAPRAPYNEQFF	TGTGCCAGCAGCAGGACTAGCGCACCCAGGGCCCCATACAATGAGCAGTTCTTC
.	TRBV7-7	14	.	TRBJ2-1	CASSLGLGGNEQFF	TGTGCCAGCAGCTTAGGACTCGGAGGCAATGAGCAGTTCTTC
.	TRBV9	13	.	TRBJ1-1	CASSPVRNTEAFF	TGTGCCAGCAGCCCCGTGCGGAACACTGAAGCTTTCTTT
.	TRBV6-5	14	TRBD2	TRBJ2-5	CASSSGRAWETQYF	TGTGCCAGCAGTAGCGGGAGGGCCTGGGAGACCCAGTACTTC
.	TRBV27	15	TRBD1	TRBJ2-7	CASSFSRDRVHEQYF	TGTGCCAGCAGTTTCTCCCGGGACAGGGTCCACGAGCAGTACTTC
few	TRBV7-2	15	.	TRBJ1-2	CASSLSRGNGYGYTF	TGTGCCAGCAGCTTATCTCGGGGAAACGGCTATGGCTACACCTTC